This T cell receptor beta chain was sequenced during a study of T cells in Graves' hyperthyroidism and ophthalmopathy (dated by TCRdb to between 2019 and 2020). Notes on the research overall: Peripheral blood samples were taken at the time of initial diagnosis, prior to any treatment. According to the paper, TCR Vbeta CDR3 sequencing was carried out on more than 120 peripheral blood samples, which came from under 50 ophthalmopathy, some 73 hyperthyroidism and some 17 progressor patients. After blood sampling, hyperthyroidism patients were treated with methimazole at a starting dose of 30 mg daily, and ophthalmopathy patients were treated with high-dose intravenous methylprednisolone. Prospective prediction of ophthalmopathy was tested in an independent validation cohort consisting of some 18 hyperthyroidism patients and some 16 patients who later progressed to ophthalmopathy. The 75 to 100 discovery patients were randomly split 7:3 into training and test sets. The study also compared thyroid tissue and blood T-cell repertoires from a handful of Graves' hyperthyroidism patients. To identify distinguishing TCR V-J signatures, a discovery cohort of around 98 patients was used, comprising fewer than 45 with Graves' ophthalmopathy and around 60 with stable Graves' hyperthyroidism. Results and caveats for the whole study, not just this receptor: Sample size was not statistically predetermined, and investigators were not blinded to group allocation. Most expanded thyroid clonotypes (frequency above 0.001) were also found in blood, which suggests that blood repertoires may mirror thyroid immune responses. In validation, the model predicted progression to ophthalmopathy a median of approximately 6.6 months before onset, with approximately 70% sensitivity and 72.22% specificity. Ophthalmopathy was separated from stable hyperthyroidism by a 13 V-J signature model, with about 88% sensitivity and 81% to 82% specificity obtained in cross-validation and 80%/75% obtained in testing.

Amplification of TCR beta CDR3 regions was carried out from RNA transcripts. The TCR CDR3 was subjected to a first round of RT-PCR using the HTBI primer set and the Qiagen OneStep RT-PCR kit. Libraries were constructed in a second round of multiplex PCR, after which size selection and purification were carried out. The libraries were sequenced on an Illumina HiSeq2000 using paired-end 100 bp reads. The study's own analysis went as follows. SOAPnuke was used to process the raw data, removing reads that contained adapters or uncalled bases, had a mean Phred below 15, or lacked an exact match to the constant primer or identifier. COPE v1.2.5 was used to merge the high-quality paired reads, and each unique nucleotide sequence was defined as a clonotype. MiTCR v1.1 was used to align the clonotypes against IMGT TRBV, TRBD and TRBJ reference segments. Only V-J combinations with frequency above 0.0001, covering approximately 99% of repertoires, were analysed. The TCS score was defined as the ratio of F50 (clonal expansion) to E x V (chaos), calculated using BLOSUM62-based TCRdist between CDR3 peptides within each V-J. Welch's t-statistics and random forest reduced 450 to 600 V-J features to 13, which were used in a naive Bayes classifier (R e1071). The public reads were reprocessed in TCRdb via fastp at Q25 and MiXCR, keeping in-frame beta chains. Each entry is one CDR3 protein sequence, shown with its most common DNA and genes. These V and J calls rely on TCRdb rather than the paper's analysis. The sample yields around 300,000 distinct CDR3 sequences; approximately 15% were counted once. The leading ten clones occupy about 26% of the sample.

In this sample, this clonotype turned up many times. No antigen is known for it. No per-base quality is available; no much larger clone lies one base away. The V end loses 1 base and the J end loses 8 bases, and a stretch of 9 bases separates them. From the cysteine through the phenylalanine, the CDR3 covers 13 amino acids. Only the CDR3 portion is preserved as DNA: 39 bases, with reading frame beginning at the first base. The germline V gene (reference sequence) provides CDR1 LNHNV and CDR2 YYDKDF. Stable Graves' hyperthyroidism was defined as no progression to ophthalmopathy during 18 months of follow-up. Hyperthyroidism patients were aged 18 to 65 years and newly diagnosed, with disease duration of less than 2 months. The study excluded patients with uncontrolled infections, other autoimmune diseases, pregnancy or lactation. Diagnoses were established on the basis of clinical symptoms, serum thyroxine and TRAb, thyroid ultrasound, and orbital computed tomography. Ficoll-Paque density gradient centrifugation was used to isolate PBMCs from about 9.4 ml of fresh peripheral blood. Total RNA was extracted with Trizol reagent, and quality was checked on an Agilent 2100 Bioanalyzer.

The sequence was obtained from a woman aged 25 to 39 with Graves' hyperthyroidism. The sequencing input was blood. Here the chain combines TRBV15 and TRBJ1-5; the D gene cannot be named for sure. The CDR3 protein is CATSRVDRKPQHF. The base sequence is TGTGCCACCAGCAGAGTTGATAGGAAGCCCCAGCATTTT.